This T cell receptor beta chain came from a study of cytomegalovirus exposure and HLA in healthy donors. Researchers ran the PCR with 60 Vbeta and 13 Jbeta primers. The table came from immunoSEQ multiplex PCR; TCRdb's copy has only in-frame clones and leaves some out. The table has fewer than 150,000 clones, around 80% seen once; the top ten hold around 4.8%. As for this clone: Its antigen is unidentified.

Regarding the study as a whole: A later analysis showed HLA-associated TCR beta chains outstripping equally common others in clonal expansion.

Sequencing used PBMCs. This TCR came from a man aged 30 to 39 in good health.

In DNA, the CDR3 is TGTGCCTGGAGTTTAGAAAGATTCAATTCACCCCTCCACTTT. Translated: CAWSLERFNSPLHF. V is TRBV30 and J is TRBJ1-6; D is unresolved. Trimming shortened V by 2 bases and J by 7 bases, and 12 bases separated the two germline ends. Germline assignment: CDR1 GTSNPN and CDR2 SVGIG (reference sequence). The CDR3 totals 14 residues.